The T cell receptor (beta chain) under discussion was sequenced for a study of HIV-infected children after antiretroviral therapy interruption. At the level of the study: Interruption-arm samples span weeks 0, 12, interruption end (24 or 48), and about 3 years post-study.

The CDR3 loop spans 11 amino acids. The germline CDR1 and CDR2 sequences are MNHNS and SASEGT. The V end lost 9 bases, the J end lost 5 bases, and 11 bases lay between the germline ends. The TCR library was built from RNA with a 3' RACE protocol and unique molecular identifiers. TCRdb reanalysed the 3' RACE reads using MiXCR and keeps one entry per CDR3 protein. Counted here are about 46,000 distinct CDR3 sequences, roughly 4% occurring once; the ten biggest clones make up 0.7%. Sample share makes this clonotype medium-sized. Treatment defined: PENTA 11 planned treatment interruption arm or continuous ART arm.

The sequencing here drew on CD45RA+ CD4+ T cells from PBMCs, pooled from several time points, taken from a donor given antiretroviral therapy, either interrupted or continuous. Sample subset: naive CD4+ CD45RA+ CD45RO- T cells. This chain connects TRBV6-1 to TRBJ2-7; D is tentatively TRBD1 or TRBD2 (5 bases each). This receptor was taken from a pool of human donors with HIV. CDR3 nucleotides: TGTGCCAGGGGGGACGGTCACGAGCAGTACTTC. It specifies CARGDGHEQYF.